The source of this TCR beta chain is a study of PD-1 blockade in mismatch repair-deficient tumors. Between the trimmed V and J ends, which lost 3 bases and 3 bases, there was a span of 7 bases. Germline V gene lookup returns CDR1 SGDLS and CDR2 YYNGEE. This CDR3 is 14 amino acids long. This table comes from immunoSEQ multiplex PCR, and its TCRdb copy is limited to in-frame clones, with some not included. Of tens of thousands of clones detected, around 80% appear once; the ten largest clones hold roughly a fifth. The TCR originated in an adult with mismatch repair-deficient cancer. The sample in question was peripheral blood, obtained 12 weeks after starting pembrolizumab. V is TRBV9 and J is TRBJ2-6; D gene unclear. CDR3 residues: CASSEGGGANVLTF. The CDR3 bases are TGTGCCAGCAGCGAAGGTGGTGGGGCCAACGTCCTGACTTTC.